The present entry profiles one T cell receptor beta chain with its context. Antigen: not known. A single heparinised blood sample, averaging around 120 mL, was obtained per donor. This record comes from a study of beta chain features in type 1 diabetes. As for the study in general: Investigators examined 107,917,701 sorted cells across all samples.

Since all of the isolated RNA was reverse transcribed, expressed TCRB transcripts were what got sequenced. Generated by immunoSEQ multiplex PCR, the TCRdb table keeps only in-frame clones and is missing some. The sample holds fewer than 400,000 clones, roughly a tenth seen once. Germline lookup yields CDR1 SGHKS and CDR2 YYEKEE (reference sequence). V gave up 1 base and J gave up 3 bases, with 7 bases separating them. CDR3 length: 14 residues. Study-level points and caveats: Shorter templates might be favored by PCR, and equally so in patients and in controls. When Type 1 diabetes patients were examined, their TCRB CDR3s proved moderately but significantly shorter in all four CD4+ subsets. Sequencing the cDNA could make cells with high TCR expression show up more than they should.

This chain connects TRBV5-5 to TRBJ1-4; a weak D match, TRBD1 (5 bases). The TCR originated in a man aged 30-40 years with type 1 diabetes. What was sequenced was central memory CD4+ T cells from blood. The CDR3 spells CASSLSTANEKLFF. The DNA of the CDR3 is TGTGCCAGCAGCTTGTCGACAGCTAATGAAAAACTGTTTTTT.